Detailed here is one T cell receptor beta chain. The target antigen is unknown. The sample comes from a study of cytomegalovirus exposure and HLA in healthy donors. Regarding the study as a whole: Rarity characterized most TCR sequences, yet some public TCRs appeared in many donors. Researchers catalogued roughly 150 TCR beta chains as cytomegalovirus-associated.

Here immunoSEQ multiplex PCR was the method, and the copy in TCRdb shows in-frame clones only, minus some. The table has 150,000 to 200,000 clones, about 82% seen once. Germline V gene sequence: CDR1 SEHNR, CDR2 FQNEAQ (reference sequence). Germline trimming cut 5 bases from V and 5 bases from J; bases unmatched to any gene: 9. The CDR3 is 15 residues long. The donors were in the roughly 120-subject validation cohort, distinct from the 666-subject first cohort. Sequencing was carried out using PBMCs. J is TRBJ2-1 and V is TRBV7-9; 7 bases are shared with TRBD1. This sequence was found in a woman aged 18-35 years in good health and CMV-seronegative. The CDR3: CASSPGTAKHNEQFF. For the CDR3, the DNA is TGTGCCAGCAGCCCGGGGACAGCTAAACACAATGAGCAGTTCTTC. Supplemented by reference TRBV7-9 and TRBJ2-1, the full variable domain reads DTGVSQNPRHKITKRGQNVTFRCDPISEHNRLYWYRQTLGQGPEFLTYFQNEAQLEKSRLLSDRFSAERPKGSFSTLEIQRTEQGDSAMYLCASSPGTAKHNEQFFGPGTRLTVL.